What follows is one T cell receptor (beta chain) and its context. Original data processing: Counts of nucleated cells, estimated from reference gene primer amplification, were obtained. Repertoires were generated with immunoSEQ multiplex PCR, while TCRdb's copy carries only in-frame clones and drops some. The DNA gave D and trimming, while V, J and clone size come from that table. The sample consists of fewer than 250,000 clones, roughly 85% of them appearing once. Between the trimmed V and J ends, which lost 3 bases and 0 bases, there was a span of 15 bases. CDR1 SGDLS and CDR2 YYNGEE come from the germline V gene. CDR3 length: 16 residues. These data originate in a study of blood T cell repertoires in COVID-19. Study-wide context: Sites in the United States, Italy and Spain provided acute and convalescent COVID-19 samples. PBMCs, B-cell-depleted T cells, or T cells provided the cDNA or gDNA that made up the material.

The TCR was taken from a woman in her sixties or seventies with active or convalescent COVID-19. The sample was peripheral blood. The J gene is TRBJ1-1, the V gene TRBV9, with D possibly being TRBD1 (6 bases). The CDR3 loop is CASSEARGALNTEAFF. The CDR3 nucleotides read TGTGCCAGCAGCGAGGCCCGGGGGGCCCTGAACACTGAAGCTTTCTTT.